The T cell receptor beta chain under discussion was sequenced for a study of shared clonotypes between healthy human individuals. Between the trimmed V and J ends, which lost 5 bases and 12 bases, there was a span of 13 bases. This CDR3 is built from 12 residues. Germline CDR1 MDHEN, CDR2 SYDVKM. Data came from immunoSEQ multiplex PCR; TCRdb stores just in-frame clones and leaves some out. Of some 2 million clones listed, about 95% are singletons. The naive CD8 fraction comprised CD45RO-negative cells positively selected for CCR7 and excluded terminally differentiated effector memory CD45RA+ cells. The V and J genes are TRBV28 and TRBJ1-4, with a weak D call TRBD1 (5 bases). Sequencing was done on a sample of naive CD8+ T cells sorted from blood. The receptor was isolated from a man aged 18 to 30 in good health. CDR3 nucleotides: TGTGCCAGCAGTGCTAAGGGGTGGGAACTGTTTTTT. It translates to CASSAKGWELFF.